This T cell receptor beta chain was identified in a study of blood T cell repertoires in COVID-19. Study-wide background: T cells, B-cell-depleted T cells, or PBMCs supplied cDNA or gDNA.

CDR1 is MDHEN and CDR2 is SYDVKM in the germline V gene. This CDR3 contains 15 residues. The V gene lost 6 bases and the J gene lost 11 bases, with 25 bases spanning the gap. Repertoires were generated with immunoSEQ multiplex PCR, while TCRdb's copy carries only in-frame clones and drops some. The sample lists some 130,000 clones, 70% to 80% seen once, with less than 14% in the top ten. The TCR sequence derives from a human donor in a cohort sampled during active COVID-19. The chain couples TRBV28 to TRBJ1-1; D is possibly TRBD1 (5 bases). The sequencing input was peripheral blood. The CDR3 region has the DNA TGTGCCAGCAGCCCCGTCGGTGGAGGGGCGCGGCGGGCTTTCTTT. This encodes CASSPVGGGARRAFF. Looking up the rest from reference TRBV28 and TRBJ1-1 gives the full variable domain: DVKVTQSSRYLVKRTGEKVFLECVQDMDHENMFWYRQDPGLGLRLIYFSYDVKMKEKGDIPEGYSVSREKKERFSLILESASTNQTSMYLCASSPVGGGARRAFFGQGTRLTVV.